Here is one TCR beta chain with its context. This clonotype came up a few times. Its antigen is unknown. Base qualities are not provided; no much larger clone lies one nucleotide away. Genomic DNA was used as template for profiling of TCR beta VDJ combinations and CDR3 sequences. TCR repertoire sequencing was run on an Illumina HiSeq 2000. Regarding the original processing steps: TRBV/TRBJ rearrangement plots, CDR3 size and DJ length profiles, and Simpson's diversity index were used to assess repertoires. The most abundant DNA sequence in the deep sequencing data was defined as the immunodominant clone. CDR3 amino acid sequences were checked for sharing between subjects and were compared against published repertoires and the VDJdb database. TCRdb reprocessed the public reads (quality trimming at Q25 with fastp, clone calling with MiXCR) and kept in-frame beta chains. Each record represents a unique CDR3 protein, reported with the most common genes and DNA among its rows. The authors' filters were not applied to this entry. The table for this sample lists hundreds of thousands of distinct CDR3 sequences; about 70% of them were counted only once. Together, the top ten hold approximately 3.9% of the sample.

CDR1 and CDR2 (ENHRY, SYGVKD) derive from the germline V gene. Counted from cysteine to phenylalanine, this CDR3 has 13 amino acids. Only the CDR3 DNA is retained, 39 bases long and in frame from the first base. V is trimmed back by 5 bases and J by 4 bases, and the junction contains 2 bases that no gene match accounts for. The study deep-sequenced TCR repertoires of sorted CD4+ and CD8+ blood T cells from severe aplastic anemia patients and healthy subjects. Ficoll-Paque density gradient centrifugation was used to isolate peripheral blood mononuclear cells. CD4+ and CD8+ T cells were sorted by FACS or magnetic beads before DNA extraction. This sample is drawn from a study of CD8+CD57+ T cells in acquired aplastic anemia (dated by TCRdb to between 2017 and 2018). With regard to the full study: Extracted DNA from sorted CD4+ and CD8+ cells averaged about 3.4 ug, ranging from roughly 0.17 to 30 ug. Healthy donor samples averaged approximately 10 million reads for CD4+ and 11.0 million for CD8+ cells. The study at large found these results: Around 30 CD8+ CDR3 sequences were found in both patients and controls but appeared to be highly expressed in patients and within the immunodominant clones of the patients. No significant difference in CD8+ Simpson's diversity was found between patients and healthy controls (P=0.060).

The specimen sequenced was sorted CD4+, CD8+, or CD8+CD57+ T cells (not recorded which) from PBMCs. The clonotype originates from a human donor in good health, serving as a control. Recombination joined TRBV10-3 with TRBJ2-5; TRBD1 agrees with 9 junctional bases. The bases are TGTGCCATCAGTAAGGACAGGGGAGAGACCCAGTACTTC. Translated, this gives CAISKDRGETQYF.